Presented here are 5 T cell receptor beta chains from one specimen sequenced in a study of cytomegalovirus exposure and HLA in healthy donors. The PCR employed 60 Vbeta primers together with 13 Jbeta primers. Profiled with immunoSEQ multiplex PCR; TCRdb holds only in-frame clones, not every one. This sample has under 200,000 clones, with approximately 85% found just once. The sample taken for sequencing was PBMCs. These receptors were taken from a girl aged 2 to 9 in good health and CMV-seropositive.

This chain's CDR3 is CASSLVVGGYNEQFF. For the CDR3, the DNA is TGCGCCAGCAGCTTGGTTGTGGGGGGCTACAATGAGCAGTTCTTC. The V and J genes are TRBV5-1 and TRBJ2-1, with a tentative D call TRBD2 (6 bases). This CDR3 spans 15 amino acids. Germline CDR1 SGHRS, CDR2 YFSETQ. Trimming left V 0 bases short and J 3 bases short, with 10 bases between. The full variable domain, rest sourced from reference TRBV5-1 and TRBJ2-1, is KAGVTQTPRYLIKTRGQQVTLSCSPISGHRSVSWYQQTPGQGLQFLFEYFSETQRNKGNFPGRFSGRQFSNSRSEMNVSTLELGDSALYLCASSLVVGGYNEQFFGPGTRLTVL.

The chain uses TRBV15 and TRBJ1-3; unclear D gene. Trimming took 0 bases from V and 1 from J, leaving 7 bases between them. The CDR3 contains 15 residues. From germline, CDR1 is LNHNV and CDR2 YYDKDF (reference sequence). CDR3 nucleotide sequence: TGTGCCACCAGCAGAGAGAGGGCATCTGGAAACACCATATATTTT. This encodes CATSRERASGNTIYF. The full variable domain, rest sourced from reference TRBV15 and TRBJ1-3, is DAMVIQNPRYQVTQFGKPVTLSCSQTLNHNVMYWYQQKSSQAPKLLFHYYDKDFNNEADTPDNFQSRRPNTSFCFLDIRSPGLGDTAMYLCATSRERASGNTIYFGEGSWLTVV.

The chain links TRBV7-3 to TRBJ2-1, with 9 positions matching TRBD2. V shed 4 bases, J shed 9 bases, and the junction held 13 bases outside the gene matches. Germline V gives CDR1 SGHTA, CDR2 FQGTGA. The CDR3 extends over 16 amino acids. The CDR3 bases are TGTGCCAGCAGCTACTCGAGGGCTAGCGGGATGACTGAGCAGTTCTTC. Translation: CASSYSRASGMTEQFF.

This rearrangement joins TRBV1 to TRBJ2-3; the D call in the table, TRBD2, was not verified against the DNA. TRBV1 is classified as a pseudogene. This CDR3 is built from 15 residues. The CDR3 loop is CTSSQRGGGTDTQYF. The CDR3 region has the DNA TGCACCAGCAGCCAACGAGGTGGTGGGACAGATACGCAGTATTTT.

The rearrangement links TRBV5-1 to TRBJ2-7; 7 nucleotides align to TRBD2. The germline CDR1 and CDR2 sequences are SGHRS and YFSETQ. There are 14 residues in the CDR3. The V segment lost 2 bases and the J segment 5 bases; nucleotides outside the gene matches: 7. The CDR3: CASSLSREWNEQYF. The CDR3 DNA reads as TGCGCCAGCAGCTTATCGCGGGAGTGGAACGAGCAGTACTTC. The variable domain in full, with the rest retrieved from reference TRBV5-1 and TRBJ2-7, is KAGVTQTPRYLIKTRGQQVTLSCSPISGHRSVSWYQQTPGQGLQFLFEYFSETQRNKGNFPGRFSGRQFSNSRSEMNVSTLELGDSALYLCASSLSREWNEQYFGPGTRLTVT.